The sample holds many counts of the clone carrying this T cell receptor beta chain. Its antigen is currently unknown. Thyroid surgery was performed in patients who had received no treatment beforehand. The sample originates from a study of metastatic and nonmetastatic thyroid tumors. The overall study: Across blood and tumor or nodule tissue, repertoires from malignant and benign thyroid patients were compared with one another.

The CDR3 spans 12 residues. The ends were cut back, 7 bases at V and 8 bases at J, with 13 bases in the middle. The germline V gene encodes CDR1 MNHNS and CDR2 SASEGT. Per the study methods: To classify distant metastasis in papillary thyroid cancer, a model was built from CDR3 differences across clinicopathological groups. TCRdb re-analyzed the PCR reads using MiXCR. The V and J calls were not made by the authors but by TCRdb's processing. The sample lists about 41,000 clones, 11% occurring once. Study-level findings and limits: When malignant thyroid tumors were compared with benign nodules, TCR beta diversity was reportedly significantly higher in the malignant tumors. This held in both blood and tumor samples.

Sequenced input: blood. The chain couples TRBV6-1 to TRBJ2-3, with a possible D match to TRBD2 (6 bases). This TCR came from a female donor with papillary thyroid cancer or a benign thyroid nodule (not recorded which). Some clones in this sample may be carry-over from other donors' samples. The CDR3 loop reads CASTKTSSTQYF. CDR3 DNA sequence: TGTGCCAGCACTAAAACTAGCTCTACGCAGTATTTT.